This is a list of T cell receptor beta chains from one sample in a study of T cell repertoires in urothelial bladder cancer. Produced via immunoSEQ multiplex PCR; TCRdb's table is partial and in-frame only. The table records about 13,000 clones, around 64% of them present only once. The sequenced material came from tumor-infiltrating cells from bladder cancer. All receptors come from a human donor with urothelial carcinoma. Each CDR3 is given without its conserved first and last residue. The order of the fields is V gene, clone size, J gene, CDR3 protein. Clone size, where shown, is once, few, many, or a class for clones that have expanded.

>TRBV19|NA|TRBJ1-3
ASRPSSGNTIY
>TRBV2|NA|TRBJ2-3
ASSDGRGYTDTQY
>TRBV5-1|medium-sized|TRBJ2-2
ASSRLAGGPSGELF
>TRBV19|NA|TRBJ1-5
ASRAGGAQNQPQH
>TRBV7-9|NA|TRBJ1-4
ASSFGGRGSNEKLF
>TRBV7-7|NA|TRBJ2-1
ASSRGSGGASGNEQF
>TRBV7-2|NA|TRBJ2-2
ASRPGGTGELF
>TRBV11-2|NA|TRBJ2-1
ASSLGGYNEQF
>TRBV2|NA|TRBJ2-5
ASSGTVQETQY
>TRBV18|NA|TRBJ2-5
ASSPPTGQETQY
>TRBV4-3|NA|TRBJ2-2
ASSQDRQESTGELF
>TRBV6-6|NA|TRBJ1-4
ASSYSGIPNEKLF
>TRBV7-3|few|TRBJ1-6
ASSSGWNSPLH
>TRBV5-6|few|TRBJ2-7
ASSLATYEQY
>TRBV6-5|NA|TRBJ1-4
ASRGGWANEKLF
>TRBV7-2|NA|TRBJ2-1
ASSPYGNRGNEQF
>TRBV11-2|NA|TRBJ2-1
ASSFGQSEQF
>TRBV4-3|once|TRBJ1-2
ASSQEGRRGSYGYT
>TRBV7-2|NA|TRBJ2-3
ASSLEGGLTDTQY
>TRBV5-1|medium-sized|TRBJ1-6
ASSLVVGPDSPLH
>TRBV7-7|NA|TRBJ2-5
ASSLSGGFGETQY
>TRBV7-2|NA|TRBJ1-6
ASSLGLRDRASSPLH
>TRBV6-1|NA|TRBJ2-3
ASNSGGLSTDTQY
>TRBV18|NA|TRBJ2-7
ASSPLSSGGASSYEQY
>TRBV5-5|NA|TRBJ1-4
ASSFNEKLF
>TRBV7-2|few|TRBJ1-5
ASSLDNQPQH
>TRBV7-2|few|TRBJ2-3
ASSYTDTQY
>TRBV6-6|NA|TRBJ1-1
ASSASRGQTEAF
>TRBV2|NA|TRBJ2-5
ASSLAGVREETQY
>TRBV30|NA|TRBJ2-5
AWSVGAGQETQY
>TRBV4-3|few|TRBJ2-3
ASSQEWSGGGTDTQY
>TRBV7-2|NA|TRBJ2-2
ASSLRGGAVVGELF
>TRBV6-6|NA|TRBJ2-7
ASSYAGQSIHEQY
>TRBV7-2|NA|TRBJ1-2
ASSGTDHGYT
>TRBV4-1|NA|TRBJ2-5
ASSQDYRTLETQY
>TRBV5-1|NA|TRBJ1-3
ASSWQGLPGNTIY
>TRBV5-1|NA|TRBJ2-5
ASSLLPGSGETQY
>TRBV30|NA|TRBJ1-4
AWSAYRGFGEKLF
>TRBV2|NA|TRBJ1-3
ASTLSRLASGNTIY
>TRBV5-1|NA|TRBJ1-4
ASSLGTGATNEKLF
>TRBV7-8|NA|TRBJ1-2
ASSLLGPNYGYT